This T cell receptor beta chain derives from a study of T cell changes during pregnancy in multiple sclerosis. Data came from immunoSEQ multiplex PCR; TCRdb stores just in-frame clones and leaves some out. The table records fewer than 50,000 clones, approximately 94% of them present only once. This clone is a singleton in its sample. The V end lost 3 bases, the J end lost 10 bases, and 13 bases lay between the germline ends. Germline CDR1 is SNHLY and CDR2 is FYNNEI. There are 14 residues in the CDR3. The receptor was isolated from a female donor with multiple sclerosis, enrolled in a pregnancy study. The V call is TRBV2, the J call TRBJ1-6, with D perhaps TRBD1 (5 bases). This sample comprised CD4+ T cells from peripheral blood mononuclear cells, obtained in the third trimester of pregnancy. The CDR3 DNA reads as TGTGCCAGCAGTGACGAGGCAGGGTACTCACCCCTCCACTTT. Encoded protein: CASSDEAGYSPLHF.